This passage covers 2 T cell receptor beta chains from one sample sequenced in a study of blood T cells in healthy people across ages. A second roughly 7 to 12 cycle PCR used barcoded and J-beta primers. From the 5' RACE reads, TCRdb called clonotypes with MiXCR, one entry per CDR3 protein. The profile shows around 1.5 million distinct CDR3 sequences, approximately 40% of them singletons. Sequenced material: blood. Every receptor here comes from a young woman in good health.

Notes on this clonotype: Given a much more abundant clone one base away, this may be a read error. This chain connects TRBV11-2 to TRBJ2-1; D gene unclear. V dropped 4 bases and J dropped 15 bases, with 13 bases sitting between them. The CDR3 spans 11 residues. Germline CDR1 SGHAT, CDR2 FQNNGV. The CDR3 is CASSSGPSRFF. The CDR3 bases are TGTGCCAGCAGCTCCGGCCCTTCGAGGTTCTTC.

Worth noting for this clonotype: An end of the junction does not agree with germline; a read error may underlie this. The rearrangement links TRBV7-8 to TRBJ2-7, with D hard to call. The germline CDR1 and CDR2 sequences are SGHVS and FQNEAQ. The CDR3 length is 13 residues. The DNA for the CDR3 is TGTGCCGGCAGCCCCCTGATCACCTACGAGCAGTACTTC. Translation gives CAGSPLITYEQYF.